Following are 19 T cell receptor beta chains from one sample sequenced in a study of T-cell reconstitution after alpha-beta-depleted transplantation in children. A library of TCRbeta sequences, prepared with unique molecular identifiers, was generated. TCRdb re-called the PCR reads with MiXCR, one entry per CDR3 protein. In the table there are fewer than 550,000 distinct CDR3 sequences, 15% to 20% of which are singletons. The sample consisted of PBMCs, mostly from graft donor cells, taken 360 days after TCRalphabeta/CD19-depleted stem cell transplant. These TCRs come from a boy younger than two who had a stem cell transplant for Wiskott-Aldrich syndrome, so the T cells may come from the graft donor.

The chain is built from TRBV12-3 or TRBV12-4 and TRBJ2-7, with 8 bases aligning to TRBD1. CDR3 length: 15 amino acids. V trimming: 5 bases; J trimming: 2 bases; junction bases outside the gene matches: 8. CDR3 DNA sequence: TGTGCCAGCAGTCGGACAGGGTTAACTACCTACGAGCAGTACTTC. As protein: CASSRTGLTTYEQYF.

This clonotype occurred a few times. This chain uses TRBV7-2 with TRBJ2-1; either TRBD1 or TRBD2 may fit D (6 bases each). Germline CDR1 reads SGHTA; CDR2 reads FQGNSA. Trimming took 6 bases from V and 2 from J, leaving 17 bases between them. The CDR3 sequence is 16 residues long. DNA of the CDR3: TGTGCCAGCAGTCAGCGGGCCGGGACAACCTACAATGAGCAGTTCTTC. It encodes CASSQRAGTTYNEQFF. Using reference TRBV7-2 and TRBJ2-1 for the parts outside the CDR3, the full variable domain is GAGVSQSPSNKVTEKGKDVELRCDPISGHTALYWYRQSLGQGLEFLIYFQGNSAPDKSGLPSDRFSAERTGGSVSTLTIQRTQQEDSAVYLCASSQRAGTTYNEQFFGPGTRLTVL.

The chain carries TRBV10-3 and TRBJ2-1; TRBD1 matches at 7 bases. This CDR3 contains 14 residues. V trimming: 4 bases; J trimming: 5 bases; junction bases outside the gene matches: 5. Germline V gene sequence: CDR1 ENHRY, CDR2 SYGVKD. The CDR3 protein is CAISVRDRNNEQFF. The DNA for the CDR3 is TGTGCCATCAGTGTCCGGGACAGAAACAATGAGCAGTTCTTC.

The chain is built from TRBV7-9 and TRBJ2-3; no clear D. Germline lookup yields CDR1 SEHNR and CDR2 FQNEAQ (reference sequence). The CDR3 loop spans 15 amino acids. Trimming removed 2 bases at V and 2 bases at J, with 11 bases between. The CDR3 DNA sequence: TGTGCCAGCAGCTTAAAAGCCGTATTCACAGATACGCAGTATTTT. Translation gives CASSLKAVFTDTQYF. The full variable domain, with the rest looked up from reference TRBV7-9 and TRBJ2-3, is DTGVSQNPRHKITKRGQNVTFRCDPISEHNRLYWYRQTLGQGPEFLTYFQNEAQLEKSRLLSDRFSAERPKGSFSTLEIQRTEQGDSAMYLCASSLKAVFTDTQYFGPGTRLTVL.

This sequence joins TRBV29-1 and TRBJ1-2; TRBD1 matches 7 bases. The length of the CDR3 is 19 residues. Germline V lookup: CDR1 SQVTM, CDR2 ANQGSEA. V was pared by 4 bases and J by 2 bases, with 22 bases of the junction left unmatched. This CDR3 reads CSVGWPALDYRGHNYGYTF. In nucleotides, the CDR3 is TGCAGCGTTGGGTGGCCCGCCCTAGATTACAGGGGACACAACTATGGCTACACCTTC.

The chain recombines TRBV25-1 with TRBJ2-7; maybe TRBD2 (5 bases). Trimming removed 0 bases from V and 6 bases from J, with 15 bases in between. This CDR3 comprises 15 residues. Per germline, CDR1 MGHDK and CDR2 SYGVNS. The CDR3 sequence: CASSEYGKGEIEQYF. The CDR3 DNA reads TGTGCCAGCAGTGAATATGGGAAGGGAGAAATCGAGCAGTACTTC.

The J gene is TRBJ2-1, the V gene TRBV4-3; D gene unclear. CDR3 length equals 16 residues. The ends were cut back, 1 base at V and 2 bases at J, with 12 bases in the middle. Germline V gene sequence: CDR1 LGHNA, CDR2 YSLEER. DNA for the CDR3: TGCGCCAGCAGCCAAGGATTCCAACCTCCCTACAATGAGCAGTTCTTC. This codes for CASSQGFQPPYNEQFF.

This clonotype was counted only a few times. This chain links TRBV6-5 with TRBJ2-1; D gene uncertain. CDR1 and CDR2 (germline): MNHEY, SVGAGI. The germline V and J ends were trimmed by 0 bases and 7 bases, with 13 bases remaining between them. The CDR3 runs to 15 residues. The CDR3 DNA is TGTGCCAGCAGTTACTCGAAGTGGGTAGGGAATGAGCAGTTCTTC. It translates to CASSYSKWVGNEQFF.

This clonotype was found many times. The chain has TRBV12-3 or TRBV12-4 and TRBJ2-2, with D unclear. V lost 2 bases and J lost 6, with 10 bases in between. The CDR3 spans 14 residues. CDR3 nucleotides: TGTGCCAGCAGTTTAATTTTCATGTCCGGGGAGCTGTTTTTT. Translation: CASSLIFMSGELFF.

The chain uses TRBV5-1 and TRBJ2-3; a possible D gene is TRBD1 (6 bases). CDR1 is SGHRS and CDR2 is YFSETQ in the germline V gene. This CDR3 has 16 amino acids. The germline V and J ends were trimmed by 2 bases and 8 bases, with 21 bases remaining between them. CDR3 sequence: CASSFNNRATQGTQYF. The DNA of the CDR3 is TGCGCCAGCAGCTTCAACAACAGGGCCACCCAAGGTACGCAGTATTTT.

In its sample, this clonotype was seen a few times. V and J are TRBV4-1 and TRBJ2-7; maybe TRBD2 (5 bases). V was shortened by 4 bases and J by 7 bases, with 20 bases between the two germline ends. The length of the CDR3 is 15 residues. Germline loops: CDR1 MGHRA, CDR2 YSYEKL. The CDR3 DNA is TGCGCCAGCAGCCCCTCCGGCGGAGGTCTCCGAGAGCAGTACTTC. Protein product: CASSPSGGGLREQYF.

The CDR3 is CASSETSGRIGDTQYF. In DNA form, the CDR3 reads TGTGCCAGCAGTGAAACTAGCGGGAGAATCGGAGATACGCAGTATTTT. The chain combines TRBV6-1 with TRBJ2-3, with 11 bases identical to TRBD2. Unmatched junction bases numbered 6, after V lost 2 bases and J lost 5 bases. This CDR3 is built from 16 residues. CDR1 is MNHNS, CDR2 SASEGT, per germline.

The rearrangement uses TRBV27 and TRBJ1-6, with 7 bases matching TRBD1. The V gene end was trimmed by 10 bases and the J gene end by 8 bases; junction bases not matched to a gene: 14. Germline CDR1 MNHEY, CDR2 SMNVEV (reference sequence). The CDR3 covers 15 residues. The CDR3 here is CATRTGAWGDSPLHF. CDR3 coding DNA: TGTGCCACCCGGACAGGCGCCTGGGGGGATTCACCCCTCCACTTT.

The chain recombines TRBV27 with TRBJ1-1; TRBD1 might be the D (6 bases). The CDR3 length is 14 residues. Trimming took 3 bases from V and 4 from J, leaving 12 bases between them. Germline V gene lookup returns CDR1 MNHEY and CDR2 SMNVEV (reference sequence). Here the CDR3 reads CASSLTGFLTEAFF. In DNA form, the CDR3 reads TGTGCCAGCAGTTTGACAGGTTTTCTCACTGAAGCTTTCTTT.

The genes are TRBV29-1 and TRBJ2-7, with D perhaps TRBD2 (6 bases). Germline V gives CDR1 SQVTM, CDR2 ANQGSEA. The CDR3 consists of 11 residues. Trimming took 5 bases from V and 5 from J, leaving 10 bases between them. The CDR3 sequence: CSVYGGNEQYF. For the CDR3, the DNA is TGCAGCGTTTACGGGGGAAACGAGCAGTACTTC.

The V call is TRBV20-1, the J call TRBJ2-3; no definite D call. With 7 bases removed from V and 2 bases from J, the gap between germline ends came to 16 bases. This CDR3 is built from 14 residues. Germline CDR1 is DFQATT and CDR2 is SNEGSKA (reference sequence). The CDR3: CSDSRRPFTDTQYF. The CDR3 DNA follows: TGCAGTGATTCGAGACGTCCATTCACAGATACGCAGTATTTT.

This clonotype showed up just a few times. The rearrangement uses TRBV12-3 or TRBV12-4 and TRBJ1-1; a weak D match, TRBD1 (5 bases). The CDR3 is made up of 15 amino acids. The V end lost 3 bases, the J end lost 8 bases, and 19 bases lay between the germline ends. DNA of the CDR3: TGTGCCAGCAGTTTTGAGGTCCGGTTAGACAGAGAAGCTTTCTTT. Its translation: CASSFEVRLDREAFF.

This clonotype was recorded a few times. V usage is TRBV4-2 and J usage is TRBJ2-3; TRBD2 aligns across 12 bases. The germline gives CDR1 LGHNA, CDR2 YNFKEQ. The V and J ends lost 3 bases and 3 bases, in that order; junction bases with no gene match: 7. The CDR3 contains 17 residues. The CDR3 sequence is CASSHGGLAGKTDTQYF. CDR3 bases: TGTGCCAGCAGCCATGGTGGACTAGCGGGGAAGACAGATACGCAGTATTTT.

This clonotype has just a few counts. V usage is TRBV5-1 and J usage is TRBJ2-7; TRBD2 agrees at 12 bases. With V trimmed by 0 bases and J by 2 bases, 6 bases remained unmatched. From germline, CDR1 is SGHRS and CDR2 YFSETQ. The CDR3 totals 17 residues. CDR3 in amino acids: CASSLVSRTSGAYEQYF. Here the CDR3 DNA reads TGCGCCAGCAGCTTGGTCAGTCGGACTAGCGGGGCCTACGAGCAGTACTTC.